This TCR beta chain stems from a study of blood T cell repertoires in COVID-19. Germline V lookup: CDR1 SGHNT, CDR2 YYREEE (reference sequence). After removal of 4 bases from V and 7 bases from J, the junction contained 7 bases not matched to a gene. CDR3 length: 15 residues. Authors' analysis steps: Nucleated cell counts were estimated from reference gene primer amplification. Here immunoSEQ multiplex PCR was the method, and the copy in TCRdb shows in-frame clones only, minus some. The D gene and trimming were derived from the DNA, and the V and J assignments and clone size from that table. The sample has 80,000 to 100,000 clones, 70% to 90% seen once.

The clonotype comes from a human donor in a cohort sampled during active COVID-19. The sequencing input was peripheral blood. The chain recombines TRBV5-4 with TRBJ2-1, with 11 bases identical to TRBD2. The CDR3 bases are TGTGCCAGCAGCCCAGGGACTAGCGGTTTTAATGAGCAGTTCTTC. Protein sequence: CASSPGTSGFNEQFF.